The table lists the clone carrying this T cell receptor (beta chain) with a few counts. The antigen remains unidentified. Compared with germline, one end of the junction differs, possibly owing to a read error. CDR3 size: 18 residues. Germline-derived CDR1 and CDR2 are SEHNR and FQNEAQ (reference sequence). These data originate in a study of cytomegalovirus exposure and HLA in healthy donors. Background on the study: Around 77% of more than 300 genotyped donors fell in the Caucasian-associated ancestry cluster.

The PCR had 60 Vbeta and 13 Jbeta primers. Sequencing was performed with immunoSEQ multiplex PCR; in TCRdb, only in-frame clones are kept and a portion is missing. The sample holds under 150,000 clones; more than 60% are singletons and the top ten take about 1.8%. Study-level points and caveats: In a later analysis, at a false discovery rate of 0.05, approximately 15,000 TCR beta sequences matched HLA alleles. The dataset shows that most TCR sequences were rare, while some public TCRs occurred in many donors. Earlier analysis yielded a pattern in which most TCR beta V segments were productive about 90% or about 30% of the time.

J is TRBJ2-5 and V is TRBV7-9, with 11 nucleotides matching TRBD2. The end of the DNA is better explained by TRBJ2-7, so the J call may be wrong. Specimen: PBMCs. The origin of this receptor is a woman in her 40s in good health and CMV-seronegative. The CDR3, as DNA: TGTTCCAGCAGCACAGAGGGGACTAGCGGAACAGAGGGCCTCGAGCAGTACTTC. It yields the protein CSSSTEGTSGTEGLEQYF.